The T cell receptor (beta chain) described here comes from a study of T-cell memory formation after mild COVID-19. This clonotype was seen a handful of times. TCRdb processed the 5' RACE reads anew with MiXCR; each CDR3 protein has one entry. The sample holds over 450,000 distinct CDR3 sequences; around 21% are singletons and the top ten take around an eighth. This TCR was recovered from an adult woman who had mild COVID-19 (a few samples of this study predate the infection). Cell type and time point are not known. Material: PBMCs or a T cell subset sorted from them (not recorded which).

The CDR3 loop is CASSVRGNNEQFF. DNA for the CDR3: TGTGCCAGCAGCGTAAGAGGCAACAATGAGCAGTTCTTC. The chain carries TRBV7-8 and TRBJ2-1; D gene ambiguous. Germline V gene data show CDR1 as SGHVS and CDR2 as FQNEAQ. This CDR3 comprises 13 residues. V was cut by 5 bases and J by 5 bases, with 10 bases left in between.